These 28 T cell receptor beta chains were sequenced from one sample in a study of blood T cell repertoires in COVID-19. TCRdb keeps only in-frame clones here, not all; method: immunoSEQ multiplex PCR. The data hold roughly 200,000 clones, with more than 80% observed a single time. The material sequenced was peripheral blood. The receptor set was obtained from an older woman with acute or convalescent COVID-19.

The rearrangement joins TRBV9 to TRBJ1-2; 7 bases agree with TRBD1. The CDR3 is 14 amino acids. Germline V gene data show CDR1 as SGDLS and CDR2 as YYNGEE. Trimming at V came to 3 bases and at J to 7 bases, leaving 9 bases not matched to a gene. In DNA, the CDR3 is TGTGCCAGCAGCGCCCAACAGGGGATCAGTGGCTACACCTTC. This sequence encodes CASSAQQGISGYTF.

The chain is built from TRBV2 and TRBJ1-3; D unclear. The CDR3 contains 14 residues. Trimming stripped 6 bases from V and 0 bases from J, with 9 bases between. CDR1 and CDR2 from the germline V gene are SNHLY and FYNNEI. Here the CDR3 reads CASSTVDSGNTIYF. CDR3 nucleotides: TGTGCCAGCAGCACAGTCGACTCTGGAAACACCATATATTTT. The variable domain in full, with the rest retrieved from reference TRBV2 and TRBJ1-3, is EPEVTQTPSHQVTQMGQEVILRCVPISNHLYFYWYRQILGQKVEFLVSFYNNEISEKSEIFDDQFSVERPDGSNFTLKIRSTKLEDSAMYFCASSTVDSGNTIYFGEGSWLTVV.

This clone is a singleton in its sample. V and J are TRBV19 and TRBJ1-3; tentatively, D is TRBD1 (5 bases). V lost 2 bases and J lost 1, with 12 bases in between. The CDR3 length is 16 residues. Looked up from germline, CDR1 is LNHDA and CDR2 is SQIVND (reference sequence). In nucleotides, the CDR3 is TGTGCCAGTAGTATATCAGGGACTTTTTCTGGAAACACCATATATTTT. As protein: CASSISGTFSGNTIYF. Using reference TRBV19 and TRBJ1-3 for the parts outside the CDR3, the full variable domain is DGGITQSPKYLFRKEGQNVTLSCEQNLNHDAMYWYRQDPGQGLRLIYYSQIVNDFQKGDIAEGYSVSREKKESFPLTVTSAQKNPTAFYLCASSISGTFSGNTIYFGEGSWLTVV.

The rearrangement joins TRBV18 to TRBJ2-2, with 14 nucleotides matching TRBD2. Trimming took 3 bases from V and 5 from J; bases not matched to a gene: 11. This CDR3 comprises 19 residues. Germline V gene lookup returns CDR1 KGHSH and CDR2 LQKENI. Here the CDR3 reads CASSPGQAGTSGSTGELFF. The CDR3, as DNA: TGTGCCAGCTCACCTGGACAAGCCGGGACTAGCGGGAGTACCGGGGAGCTGTTTTTT.

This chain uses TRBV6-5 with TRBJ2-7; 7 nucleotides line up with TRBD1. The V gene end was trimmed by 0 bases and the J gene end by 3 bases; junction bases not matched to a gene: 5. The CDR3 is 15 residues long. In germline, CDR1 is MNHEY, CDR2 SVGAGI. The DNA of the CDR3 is TGTGCCAGCAGTTACTCTGGGACAGTCGACTACGAGCAGTACTTC. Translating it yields CASSYSGTVDYEQYF.

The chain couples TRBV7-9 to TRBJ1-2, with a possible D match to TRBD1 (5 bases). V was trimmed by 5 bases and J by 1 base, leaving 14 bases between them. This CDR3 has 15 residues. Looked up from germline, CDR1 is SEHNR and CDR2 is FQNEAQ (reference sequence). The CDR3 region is CASSTGDFLNYGYTF. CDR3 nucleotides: TGTGCCAGCAGCACGGGGGACTTCCTTAACTATGGCTACACCTTC.

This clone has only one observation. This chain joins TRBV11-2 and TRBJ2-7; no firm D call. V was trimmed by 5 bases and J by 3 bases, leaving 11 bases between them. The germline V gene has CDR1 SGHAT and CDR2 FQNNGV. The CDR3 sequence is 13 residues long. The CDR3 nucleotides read TGTGCCAGCAGCCCTATGCTCAACTACGAGCAGTACTTC. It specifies CASSPMLNYEQYF.

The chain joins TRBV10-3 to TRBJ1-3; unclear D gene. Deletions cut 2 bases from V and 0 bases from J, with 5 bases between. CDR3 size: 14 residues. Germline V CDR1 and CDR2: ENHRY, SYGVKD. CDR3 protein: CAISEGSSGNTIYF. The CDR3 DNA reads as TGTGCCATCAGTGAGGGGAGCTCTGGAAACACCATATATTTT.

Written as DNA, the CDR3 is TGTGCCAGCAGTGAAGCAGGGGGCAGCAATCAGCCCCAGCATTTT. This encodes CASSEAGGSNQPQHF. The V call is TRBV6-1, the J call TRBJ1-5, with 7 bases lining up with TRBD1. The V gene's germline CDR1 is MNHNS and CDR2 SASEGT. V was pared by 0 bases and J by 1 base, with 0 bases of the junction left unmatched. CDR3 length: 15 residues.

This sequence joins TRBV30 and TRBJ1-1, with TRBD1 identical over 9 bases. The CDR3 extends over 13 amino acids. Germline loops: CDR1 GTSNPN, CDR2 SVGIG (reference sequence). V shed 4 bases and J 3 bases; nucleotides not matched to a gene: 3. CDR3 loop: CAWMDRGDTEAFF. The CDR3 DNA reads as TGTGCCTGGATGGACAGGGGAGACACTGAAGCTTTCTTT.

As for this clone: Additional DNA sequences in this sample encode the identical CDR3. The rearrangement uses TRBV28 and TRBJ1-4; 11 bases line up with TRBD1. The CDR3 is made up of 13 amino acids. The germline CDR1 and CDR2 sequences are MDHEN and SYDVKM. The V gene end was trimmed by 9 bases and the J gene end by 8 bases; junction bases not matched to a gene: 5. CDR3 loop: CASRGTGGEKLFF. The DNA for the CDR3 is TGTGCCAGTAGAGGGACAGGGGGAGAAAAACTGTTTTTT.

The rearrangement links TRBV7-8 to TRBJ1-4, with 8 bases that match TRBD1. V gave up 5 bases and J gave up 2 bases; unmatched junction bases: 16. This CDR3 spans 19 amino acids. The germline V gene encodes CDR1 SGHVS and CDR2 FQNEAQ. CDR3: CASSQSSWTGRPTNEKLFF. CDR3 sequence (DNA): TGTGCCAGCAGCCAGAGTAGCTGGACAGGGCGACCGACTAATGAAAAACTGTTTTTT.

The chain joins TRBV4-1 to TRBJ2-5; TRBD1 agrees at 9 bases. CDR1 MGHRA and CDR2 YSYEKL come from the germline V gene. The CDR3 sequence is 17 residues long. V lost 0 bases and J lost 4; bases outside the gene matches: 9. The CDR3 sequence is CASSQDPPGQGPETQYF. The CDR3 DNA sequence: TGCGCCAGCAGCCAAGATCCCCCGGGACAGGGACCAGAGACCCAGTACTTC.

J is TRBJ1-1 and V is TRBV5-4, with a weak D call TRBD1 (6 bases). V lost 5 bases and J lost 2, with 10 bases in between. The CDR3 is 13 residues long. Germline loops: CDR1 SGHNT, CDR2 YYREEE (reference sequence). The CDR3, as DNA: TGTGCCAGCAGTTTACAGGGCAACACTGAAGCTTTCTTT. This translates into CASSLQGNTEAFF.

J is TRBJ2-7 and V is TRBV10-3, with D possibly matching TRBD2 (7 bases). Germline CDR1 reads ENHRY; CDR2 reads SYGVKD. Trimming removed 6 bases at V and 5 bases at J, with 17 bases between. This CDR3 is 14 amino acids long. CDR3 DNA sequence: TGTGCCATCAGCTTTACTTCGGGGGGCGACGAGCAGTACTTC. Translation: CAISFTSGGDEQYF.

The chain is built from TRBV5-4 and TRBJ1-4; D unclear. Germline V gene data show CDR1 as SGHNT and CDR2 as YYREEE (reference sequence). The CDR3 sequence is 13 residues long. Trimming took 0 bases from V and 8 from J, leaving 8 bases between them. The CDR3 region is CASSLDRQEKLFF. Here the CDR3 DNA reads TGTGCCAGCAGCTTGGACAGACAAGAAAAACTGTTTTTT.

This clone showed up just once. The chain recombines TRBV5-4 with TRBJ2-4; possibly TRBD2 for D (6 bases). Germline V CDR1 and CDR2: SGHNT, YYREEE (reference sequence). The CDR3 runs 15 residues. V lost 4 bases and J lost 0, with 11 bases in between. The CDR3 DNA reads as TGTGCCAGCAGCACCCCGGGACTAGCCAAAAACATTCAGTACTTC. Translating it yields CASSTPGLAKNIQYF. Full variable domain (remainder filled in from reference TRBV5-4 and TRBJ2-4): ETGVTQSPTHLIKTRGQQVTLRCSSQSGHNTVSWYQQALGQGPQFIFQYYREEENGRGNFPPRFSGLQFPNYSSELNVNALELDDSALYLCASSTPGLAKNIQYFGAGTRLSVL.

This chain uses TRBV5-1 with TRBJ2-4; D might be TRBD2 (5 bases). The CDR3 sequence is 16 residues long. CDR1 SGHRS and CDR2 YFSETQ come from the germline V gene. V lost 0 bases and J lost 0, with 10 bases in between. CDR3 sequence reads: CASSLVGSLAKNIQYF. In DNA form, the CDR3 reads TGCGCCAGCAGCTTGGTAGGGAGTCTAGCCAAAAACATTCAGTACTTC. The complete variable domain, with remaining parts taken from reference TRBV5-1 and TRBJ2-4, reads KAGVTQTPRYLIKTRGQQVTLSCSPISGHRSVSWYQQTPGQGLQFLFEYFSETQRNKGNFPGRFSGRQFSNSRSEMNVSTLELGDSALYLCASSLVGSLAKNIQYFGAGTRLSVL.

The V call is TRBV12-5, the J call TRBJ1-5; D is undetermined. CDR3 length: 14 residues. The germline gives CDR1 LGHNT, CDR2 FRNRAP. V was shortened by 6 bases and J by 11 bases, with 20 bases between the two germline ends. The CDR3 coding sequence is TGTGCTAGTGGCACTGGACTGGGAATTGGGTCCCAGCATTTT. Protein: CASGTGLGIGSQHF.

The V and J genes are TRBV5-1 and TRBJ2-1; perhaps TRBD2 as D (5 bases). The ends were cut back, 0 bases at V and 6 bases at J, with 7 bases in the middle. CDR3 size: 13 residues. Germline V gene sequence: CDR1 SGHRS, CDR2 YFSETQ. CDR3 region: CASSLDGGNEQFF. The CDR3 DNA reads TGCGCCAGCAGCTTGGACGGAGGCAATGAGCAGTTCTTC.

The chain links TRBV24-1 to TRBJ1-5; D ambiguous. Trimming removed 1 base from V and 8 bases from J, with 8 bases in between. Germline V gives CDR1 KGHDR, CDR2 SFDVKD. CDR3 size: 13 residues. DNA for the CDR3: TGTGCCACCAGTGATTTTTCGGGGAAGCCCCAGCATTTT. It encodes CATSDFSGKPQHF.

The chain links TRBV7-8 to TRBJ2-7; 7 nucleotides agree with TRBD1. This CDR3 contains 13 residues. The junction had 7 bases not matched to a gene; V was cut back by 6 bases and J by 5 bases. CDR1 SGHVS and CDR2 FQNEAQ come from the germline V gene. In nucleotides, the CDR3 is TGTGCCAGCAGTAGACAGGGTATGCACGAGCAGTACGTC. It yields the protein CASSRQGMHEQYV.

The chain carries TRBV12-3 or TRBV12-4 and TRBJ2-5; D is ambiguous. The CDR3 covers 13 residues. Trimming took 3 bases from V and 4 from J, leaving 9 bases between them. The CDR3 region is CASSFRSGETQYF. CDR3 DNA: TGTGCCAGCAGTTTTAGGTCAGGAGAGACCCAGTACTTC.

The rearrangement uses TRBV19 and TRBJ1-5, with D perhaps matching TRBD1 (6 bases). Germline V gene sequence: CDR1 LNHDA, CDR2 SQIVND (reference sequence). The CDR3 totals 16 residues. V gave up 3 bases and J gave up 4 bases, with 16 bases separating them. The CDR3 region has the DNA TGTGCCAGTAGTATTCGGTTGACAGGCAAAAATCAGCCCCAGCATTTT. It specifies CASSIRLTGKNQPQHF.

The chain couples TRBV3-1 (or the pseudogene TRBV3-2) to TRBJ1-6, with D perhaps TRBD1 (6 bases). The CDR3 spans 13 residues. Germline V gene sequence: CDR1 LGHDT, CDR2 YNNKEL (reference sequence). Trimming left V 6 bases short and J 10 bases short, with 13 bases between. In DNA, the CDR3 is TGTGCCAGCAGTACAGGGAACCAATCACCCCTCCACTTT. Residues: CASSTGNQSPLHF.

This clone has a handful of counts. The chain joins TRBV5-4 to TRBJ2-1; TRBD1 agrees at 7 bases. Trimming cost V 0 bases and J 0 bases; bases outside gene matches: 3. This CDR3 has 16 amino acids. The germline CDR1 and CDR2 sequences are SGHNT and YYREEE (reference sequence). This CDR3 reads CASSLGRGFSYNEQFF. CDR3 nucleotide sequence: TGTGCCAGCAGCTTGGGCAGGGGGTTCTCCTACAATGAGCAGTTCTTC.

The CDR3 DNA reads TGTGCCAGTAGTACGGACTCCAACTATGGCTACACCTTC. Encoded protein: CASSTDSNYGYTF. The genes are TRBV19 and TRBJ1-2; D is uncertain. Germline CDR1 LNHDA, CDR2 SQIVND (reference sequence). Trimming removed 4 bases at V and 2 bases at J, with 8 bases between. This CDR3 region has 13 residues.

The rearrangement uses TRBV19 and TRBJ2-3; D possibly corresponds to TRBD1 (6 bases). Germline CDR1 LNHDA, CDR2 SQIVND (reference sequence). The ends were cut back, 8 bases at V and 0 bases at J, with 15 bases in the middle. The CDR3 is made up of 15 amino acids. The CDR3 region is CASGRQASSTDTQYF. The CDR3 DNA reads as TGTGCCAGTGGCAGACAGGCGTCTAGCACAGATACGCAGTATTTT.